The 32 T cell receptor beta chains below all came from one sample that was sequenced in a study of blood T cell repertoires in COVID-19. The repertoire was sequenced with immunoSEQ multiplex PCR; TCRdb's copy has only in-frame clones and lacks some. This sample has around 120,000 clones; over 75% occur once, and the top ten carry roughly 11%. Sequenced: peripheral blood. Source of these receptors: a man aged 80 or over with acute or convalescent COVID-19.

The chain uses TRBV28 and TRBJ1-2, with 8 bases identical to TRBD1. CDR1 is MDHEN, CDR2 SYDVKM, per germline. CDR3 length: 14 amino acids. The V gene end was trimmed by 2 bases and the J gene end by 6 bases; junction bases not matched to a gene: 5. The CDR3, as DNA: TGTGCCAGCAGTTTACTGACAGGGGCTGATGGCTACACCTTC. Translating it yields CASSLLTGADGYTF.

The chain couples TRBV5-1 to TRBJ1-3; D unclear. Germline V lookup: CDR1 SGHRS, CDR2 YFSETQ. CDR3 length: 16 residues. Trimming left V 1 base short and J 0 bases short, with 11 bases between. CDR3 coding DNA: TGCGCCAGCAGCTTGTGGGCAGCTTACTCTGGAAACACCATATATTTT. Translating it yields CASSLWAAYSGNTIYF.

This clone has just a few counts. The J gene is TRBJ2-3, the V gene TRBV11-3, with TRBD2 matching over 8 bases. Germline CDR1 SGHNT, CDR2 YENEEA. The CDR3 is 14 residues long. J gave up 4 bases and V 4 bases, and 4 bases lay outside the gene matches. The CDR3 loop is CASSSASGPDTQYF. The CDR3 region has the DNA TGTGCCAGCAGCTCGGCTAGCGGGCCAGATACGCAGTATTTT. The complete variable domain, with remaining parts taken from reference TRBV11-3 and TRBJ2-3, reads EAGVVQSPRYKIIEKKQPVAFWCNPISGHNTLYWYLQNLGQGPELLIRYENEEAVDDSQLPKDRFSAERLKGVDSTLKIQPAELGDSAVYLCASSSASGPDTQYFGPGTRLTVL.

The chain carries TRBV5-1 and TRBJ2-3; maybe TRBD1 (5 bases). Trimming shortened V by 0 bases and J by 2 bases, and 10 bases separated the two germline ends. Germline CDR1 and CDR2: SGHRS and YFSETQ. The CDR3 spans 15 residues. DNA for the CDR3: TGCGCCAGCAGCTTGGCTACAGGAAACACAGATACGCAGTATTTT. It is translated as CASSLATGNTDTQYF.

The rearrangement links TRBV7-9 to TRBJ2-5, with 9 positions matching TRBD1. This CDR3 is built from 15 residues. V lost 5 bases, J lost 1 base, and 5 bases stayed unmatched. Germline loops: CDR1 SEHNR, CDR2 FQNEAQ (reference sequence). The DNA of the CDR3 is TGTGCCAGCAGCGGGGACAGGGTTATCCAAGAGACCCAGTACTTC. It codes for CASSGDRVIQETQYF.

V usage is TRBV28 and J usage is TRBJ1-1; D remains unclear. Germline V gene sequence: CDR1 MDHEN, CDR2 SYDVKM. The V end was cut by 3 bases, the J end by 2 bases, with 7 bases between. There are 13 residues in the CDR3. CDR3 DNA: TGTGCCAGCAGTTTGGGCAGAAACACTGAAGCTTTCTTT. Translation: CASSLGRNTEAFF.

This clone has a single count. The chain couples TRBV11-3 to TRBJ1-6, with D possibly TRBD1 on 5 matching bases. V was shortened by 5 bases and J by 7 bases, with 9 bases between the two germline ends. The germline V gene has CDR1 SGHNT and CDR2 YENEEA. The CDR3 covers 13 residues. Here the CDR3 reads CASSQTANSPLHF. The CDR3 DNA is TGTGCCAGCAGCCAGACAGCAAATTCACCCCTCCACTTT. The whole variable domain, remainder taken from reference TRBV11-3 and TRBJ1-6, is EAGVVQSPRYKIIEKKQPVAFWCNPISGHNTLYWYLQNLGQGPELLIRYENEEAVDDSQLPKDRFSAERLKGVDSTLKIQPAELGDSAVYLCASSQTANSPLHFGNGTRLTVT.

V is TRBV5-1 and J is TRBJ1-6, with 7 bases aligning to TRBD1. The CDR3 consists of 15 residues. V dropped 1 base and J dropped 6; count of bases not matched to a gene: 4. Per germline, CDR1 SGHRS and CDR2 YFSETQ. The CDR3 nucleotides read TGCGCCAGCAGCTTGAGACAGGGTGGTAATTCACCCCTCCACTTT. It yields the protein CASSLRQGGNSPLHF.

V is TRBV18 and J is TRBJ2-5, with TRBD1 matching over 9 bases. The CDR3 length is 15 residues. J was trimmed by 5 bases and V by 4 bases; bases with no gene match: 8. The germline V gene encodes CDR1 KGHSH and CDR2 LQKENI. Written as DNA, the CDR3 is TGTGCCAGCTCACGTCCCGGGACAGGGAGGGAGACCCAGTACTTC. Amino acid sequence: CASSRPGTGRETQYF. The complete variable domain, with remaining parts taken from reference TRBV18 and TRBJ2-5, reads NAGVMQNPRHLVRRRGQEARLRCSPMKGHSHVYWYRQLPEEGLKFMVYLQKENIIDESGMPKERFSAEFPKEGPSILRIQQVVRGDSAAYFCASSRPGTGRETQYFGPGTRLLVL.

This clone was seen just once. CDR3: CASSRGQEKSNQPQHF. For the CDR3, the DNA is TGTGCCAGCAGCCGAGGACAGGAGAAGAGCAATCAGCCCCAGCATTTT. The V and J genes are TRBV3-1 (or the pseudogene TRBV3-2) and TRBJ1-5; 7 bases agree with TRBD1. Germline CDR1 LGHDT, CDR2 YNNKEL (reference sequence). The CDR3 is 16 residues long. With V trimmed by 4 bases and J by 1 base, 7 bases remained unmatched.

The chain carries TRBV5-6 and TRBJ2-1; 7 bases line up with TRBD2. Germline values: CDR1 SGHDT, CDR2 YYEEEE. The CDR3 is made up of 16 amino acids. Losses at the gene ends were 1 base for V and 1 base for J; bases not matched to a gene: 5. The CDR3: CASSLTAGESYNEQFF. CDR3 DNA: TGTGCCAGCAGCTTGACGGCGGGAGAGTCCTACAATGAGCAGTTCTTC. Filled out from reference TRBV5-6 and TRBJ2-1, the complete variable domain reads DAGVTQSPTHLIKTRGQQVTLRCSPKSGHDTVSWYQQALGQGPQFIFQYYEEEERQRGNFPDRFSGHQFPNYSSELNVNALLLGDSALYLCASSLTAGESYNEQFFGPGTRLTVL.

J is TRBJ1-5 and V is TRBV30, with 7 bases aligning to TRBD1. Germline trimming cut 2 bases from V and 4 bases from J; bases unmatched to any gene: 2. The germline V gene has CDR1 GTSNPN and CDR2 SVGIG (reference sequence). CDR3 length: 13 amino acids. The CDR3: CAWSKTGNQPQHF. The CDR3 nucleotides read TGTGCCTGGAGTAAGACAGGGAATCAGCCCCAGCATTTT. Supplemented by reference TRBV30 and TRBJ1-5, the full variable domain reads SQTIHQWPATLVQPVGSPLSLECTVEGTSNPNLYWYRQAAGRGLQLLFYSVGIGQISSEVPQNLSASRPQDRQFILSSKKLLLSDSGFYLCAWSKTGNQPQHFGDGTRLSIL.

This chain connects TRBV5-1 to TRBJ1-4; TRBD1 aligns across 10 bases. The V gene end was trimmed by 7 bases and the J gene end by 8 bases; junction bases not matched to a gene: 8. Germline assignment: CDR1 SGHRS and CDR2 YFSETQ. This CDR3 comprises 14 residues. CDR3 bases: TGCGCCAGCGGGGGGACAGGGGCAGGAGAAAAACTGTTTTTT. Encoded protein: CASGGTGAGEKLFF.

On this clone: This specimen includes other DNA sequences encoding the same CDR3. This chain uses TRBV5-4 with TRBJ1-2; a weak D match, TRBD1 (5 bases). V lost 0 bases, J lost 4 bases, and 7 bases lay in between. The CDR3 has 13 residues. Germline-derived CDR1 and CDR2 are SGHNT and YYREEE (reference sequence). CDR3 sequence (DNA): TGTGCCAGCAGCTTGGGGGGCGGCTATGGCTACACCTTC. This codes for CASSLGGGYGYTF.

The CDR3 DNA reads as TGCGCCAGCAGCTCGGGACAGGGGGGACCTGAAGCTTTCTTT. This codes for CASSSGQGGPEAFF. The gene calls are TRBV5-1 and TRBJ1-1; 11 nucleotides align to TRBD1. The length of the CDR3 is 14 residues. Per the germline V gene, CDR1 is SGHRS and CDR2 is YFSETQ. V was clipped by 3 bases and J by 6 bases; unmatched bases: 4.

V gene TRBV19 combines with J gene TRBJ2-3; TRBD2 matches at 8 bases. Trimming removed 6 bases from V and 4 bases from J; junction bases left unmatched: 6. CDR1 and CDR2 from the germline V gene are LNHDA and SQIVND (reference sequence). This CDR3 has 14 amino acids. The CDR3 loop is CASSDGLAADTQYF. DNA of the CDR3: TGTGCCAGTAGCGACGGACTAGCTGCAGATACGCAGTATTTT. Combining the CDR3 with reference TRBV19 and TRBJ2-3 gives the whole variable domain DGGITQSPKYLFRKEGQNVTLSCEQNLNHDAMYWYRQDPGQGLRLIYYSQIVNDFQKGDIAEGYSVSREKKESFPLTVTSAQKNPTAFYLCASSDGLAADTQYFGPGTRLTVL.

V usage is TRBV28 and J usage is TRBJ1-6; 8 bases line up with TRBD1. With V trimmed by 5 bases and J by 6 bases, 12 bases remained unmatched. This CDR3 spans 17 amino acids. Germline loops: CDR1 MDHEN, CDR2 SYDVKM. As DNA, the CDR3 is TGTGCCAGCAGTCCGCCCGGGACAGGTGGGACTAATTCACCCCTCCACTTT. It translates to CASSPPGTGGTNSPLHF.

This chain joins TRBV10-3 and TRBJ1-1, with TRBD1 matching over 9 bases. Germline V gene lookup returns CDR1 ENHRY and CDR2 SYGVKD. This CDR3 is 14 amino acids long. Trimming cost V 6 bases and J 6 bases; bases outside gene matches: 8. The CDR3: CAIRAGTGTAEAFF. DNA of the CDR3: TGTGCCATCAGAGCCGGGACAGGGACGGCTGAAGCTTTCTTT.

The chain has TRBV18 and TRBJ2-7; TRBD2 matches 11 bases. Trimming removed 6 bases from V and 1 base from J; junction bases left unmatched: 11. Germline values: CDR1 KGHSH, CDR2 LQKENI. The CDR3 is 17 amino acids. The CDR3 region is CASSPGTSGTTSYEQYF. The CDR3 DNA reads as TGTGCCAGCTCCCCCGGGACTAGCGGAACCACATCCTACGAGCAGTACTTC.

The chain recombines TRBV5-8 with TRBJ1-4; TRBD1 is a possible D gene (5 bases). Germline CDR1 and CDR2: SGHTS and YDEGEE. The CDR3 contains 15 residues. V shed 4 bases and J shed 3 bases, with 13 bases lying between them. The CDR3 nucleotides are TGTGCCAGCAGCCATAGACAGATGGCTAATGAAAAACTGTTTTTT. The encoded protein is CASSHRQMANEKLFF.

The chain joins TRBV6-1 to TRBJ1-1; the match to TRBD1 covers 8 bases. Looked up from germline, CDR1 is MNHNS and CDR2 is SASEGT. J lost 1 base, V lost 3 bases, and 7 bases had no gene match. CDR3 size: 16 residues. CDR3 nucleotides: TGTGCCAGCAGTGACAGGGGGCTATTGAGGAACACTGAAGCTTTCTTT. Its protein is CASSDRGLLRNTEAFF.

CDR3 amino acids: CASSRTGLQETQYF. The CDR3 DNA reads TGTGCCAGCAGTCGGACAGGGTTGCAAGAGACCCAGTACTTC. The genes are TRBV6-2 or TRBV6-3 and TRBJ2-5; 8 nucleotides match TRBD1. The V gene's germline CDR1 is MNHEY and CDR2 SVGEGT. V was pared by 5 bases and J by 2 bases, with 4 bases of the junction left unmatched. This CDR3 has 14 residues.

The rearrangement uses TRBV7-9 and TRBJ2-1, with D maybe TRBD2 (5 bases). The V gene lost 5 bases and the J gene lost 8 bases, with 16 bases spanning the gap. Germline V CDR1 and CDR2: SEHNR, FQNEAQ (reference sequence). This CDR3 contains 14 residues. The CDR3: CASSISGVSYEQFF. The CDR3 DNA follows: TGTGCCAGCAGCATCAGCGGAGTCTCCTATGAGCAGTTCTTC.

The chain combines TRBV19 with TRBJ1-5; 7 bases match TRBD1. The CDR3 length is 17 residues. The germline CDR1 and CDR2 sequences are LNHDA and SQIVND (reference sequence). The V segment lost 5 bases and the J segment 4 bases; nucleotides outside the gene matches: 14. CDR3 DNA: TGTGCCAGTAGTCATGTCAGGGGGAAATCTGAAAATCAGCCCCAGCATTTT. Translated: CASSHVRGKSENQPQHF.

The gene calls are TRBV27 and TRBJ1-1, with D tentatively TRBD1 (6 bases). Per the germline V gene, CDR1 is MNHEY and CDR2 is SMNVEV (reference sequence). The V end lost 0 bases, the J end lost 1 base, and 15 bases lay between the germline ends. The length of the CDR3 is 17 residues. CDR3: CASSLSPRGQRNTEAFF. DNA for the CDR3: TGTGCCAGCAGTTTATCCCCCAGGGGCCAGAGGAACACTGAAGCTTTCTTT.

In DNA, the CDR3 is TGTGCCAGTAGTATTGGGGAACAGGGCTTATTTCAGCCCCAGCATTTT. It yields the protein CASSIGEQGLFQPQHF. V gene TRBV19 combines with J gene TRBJ1-5; TRBD1 is a possible D gene (6 bases). Germline V lookup: CDR1 LNHDA, CDR2 SQIVND (reference sequence). The V end was cut by 3 bases, the J end by 6 bases, with 18 bases between. The CDR3 consists of 16 residues. Together with reference TRBV19 and TRBJ1-5, the CDR3 gives the full variable domain: DGGITQSPKYLFRKEGQNVTLSCEQNLNHDAMYWYRQDPGQGLRLIYYSQIVNDFQKGDIAEGYSVSREKKESFPLTVTSAQKNPTAFYLCASSIGEQGLFQPQHFGDGTRLSIL.

V gene TRBV30 combines with J gene TRBJ1-5, with D possibly matching TRBD1 (6 bases). The CDR3 is 14 residues long. Germline loops: CDR1 GTSNPN, CDR2 SVGIG (reference sequence). The germline V and J ends were trimmed by 2 bases and 1 base, with 9 bases remaining between them. The CDR3 sequence is CAWSRTGSNQPQHF. CDR3 DNA: TGTGCCTGGAGTCGTACAGGGAGCAATCAGCCCCAGCATTTT.

The genes are TRBV9 and TRBJ2-2, with D perhaps matching TRBD2 (5 bases). The CDR3 sequence is 14 residues long. Trimming cost V 3 bases and J 3 bases, with 9 bases left between them. CDR1 is SGDLS and CDR2 is YYNGEE in the germline V gene. The DNA for the CDR3 is TGTGCCAGCAGCGGGACTGTGCACACCGGGGAGCTGTTTTTT. It codes for CASSGTVHTGELFF.

The chain is built from TRBV14 and TRBJ1-2; 7 bases map to TRBD1. Trimming took 5 bases from V and 4 from J; bases not matched to a gene: 4. The CDR3 sequence is 13 residues long. Germline CDR1 reads SGHDN; CDR2 reads FVKESK. The CDR3 DNA sequence: TGTGCCAGCAGCGAGGGACAGAGCTATGGCTACACCTTC. Translated: CASSEGQSYGYTF.

This clone was counted a single time. This chain links TRBV7-2 with TRBJ1-5; 8 positions agree with TRBD1. This CDR3 spans 14 amino acids. Trimming cost V 1 base and J 4 bases; bases outside gene matches: 0. From germline, CDR1 is SGHTA and CDR2 FQGNSA. This chain's CDR3 is CASSLGTGNQPQHF. CDR3 in DNA: TGTGCCAGCAGCTTAGGGACAGGGAATCAGCCCCAGCATTTT.

A single count supports this clone. The chain uses TRBV7-3 and TRBJ2-2, with 9 bases lining up with TRBD1. Germline V gives CDR1 SGHTA, CDR2 FQGTGA. The ends lost 5 bases at V and 7 bases at J; junction bases unmatched: 8. CDR3 length equals 15 residues. The CDR3 region has the DNA TGTGCCAGCAGCGAAAACAGGGGGCTGGGCGGGGAGCTGTTTTTT. Translating gives CASSENRGLGGELFF.

The chain links TRBV11-2 to TRBJ2-2; TRBD2 might be the D (6 bases). The length of the CDR3 is 15 residues. V gave up 6 bases and J gave up 4 bases, with 15 bases separating them. The germline gives CDR1 SGHAT, CDR2 FQNNGV. The CDR3 sequence is CASSPGTLRTGELFF. As DNA, the CDR3 is TGTGCCAGCAGTCCTGGGACTTTACGCACCGGGGAGCTGTTTTTT.